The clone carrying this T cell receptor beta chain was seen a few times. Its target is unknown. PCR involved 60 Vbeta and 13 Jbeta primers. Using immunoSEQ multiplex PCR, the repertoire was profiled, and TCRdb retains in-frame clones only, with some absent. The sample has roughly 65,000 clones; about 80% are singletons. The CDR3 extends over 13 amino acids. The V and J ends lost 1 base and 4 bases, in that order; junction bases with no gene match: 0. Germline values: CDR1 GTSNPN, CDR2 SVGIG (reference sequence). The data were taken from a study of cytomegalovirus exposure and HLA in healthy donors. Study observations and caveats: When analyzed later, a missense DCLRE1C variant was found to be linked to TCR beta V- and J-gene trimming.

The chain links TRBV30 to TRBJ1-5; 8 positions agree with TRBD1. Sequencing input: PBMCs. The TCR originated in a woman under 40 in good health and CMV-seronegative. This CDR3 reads CAWSGTGNQPQHF. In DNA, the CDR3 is TGTGCCTGGAGTGGGACAGGGAATCAGCCCCAGCATTTT.